This T cell receptor beta chain was obtained from a study of T-cell reconstitution after alpha-beta-depleted transplantation in children. Study-level results: Several hundred rapidly expanded clones from non-depleted graft cells reportedly supplied alpha-beta T cells about two months post-transplant. The authors attributed T-cell counts and diversity one year after transplant mostly to newly produced T cells. After transplant, high TCRbeta diversity at day 60 in some patients arose from surviving recipient T cells and thymic progenitors.

The CDR3 loop spans 11 amino acids. V was shortened by 10 bases and J by 6 bases, with 10 bases between the two germline ends. Germline V gives CDR1 MNHEY, CDR2 SVGAGI. For TCRbeta, the library was prepared with unique molecular identifiers. TCRdb used MiXCR to reprocess the PCR reads, holding one entry per CDR3 protein. Of about 980,000 distinct CDR3 sequences listed, 25% to 35% are singletons. In regard to this clonotype: Its antigen is not identified.

The chain has TRBV6-5 and TRBJ2-1; D is perhaps TRBD1 (5 bases). This clonotype originated in a boy younger than two who had a stem cell transplant for SCID, so the T cells may come from the graft donor. The sequenced sample was PBMCs, mostly from graft donor cells, obtained 360 days after TCRalphabeta/CD19-depleted stem cell transplant. For the CDR3, the DNA is TGTGCCACCGGCAGGGTCAATGAGCAGTTCTTC. Its protein is CATGRVNEQFF.